These 17 T cell receptor beta chains were all obtained from the same sample, sequenced in a study of blood T cells in healthy people across ages. Primed by a sample-barcoded 5' primer and a J-beta primer mix, a second PCR proceeded for 7 to 11 cycles. TCRdb passed the 5' RACE reads through MiXCR, listing each CDR3 protein once. The sample contains approximately 800,000 distinct CDR3 sequences, roughly 26% of which appear only once. The sample was also reused in another study, on T cells of mothers and their children.

Sequenced sample: blood. The receptors originated from a boy aged 5 to 17 in good health.

V usage is TRBV29-1 and J usage is TRBJ2-3, with TRBD1 matching over 9 bases. With 7 bases clipped from V and 0 bases from J, the junction kept 11 bases outside the gene matches. Germline V gene sequence: CDR1 SQVTM, CDR2 ANQGSEA. This CDR3 is built from 16 residues. The CDR3 DNA sequence: TGCAGCGCCAAGGGTTCGGGACAGGGAAGCACAGATACGCAGTATTTT. Its protein product is CSAKGSGQGSTDTQYF.

This clonotype has just a few counts. The chain couples TRBV29-1 to TRBJ2-4; D may be TRBD1 or TRBD2 (5 bases each). This CDR3 spans 13 amino acids. Germline-derived CDR1 and CDR2 are SQVTM and ANQGSEA. V dropped 7 bases and J dropped 4 bases, with 14 bases sitting between them. CDR3 region: CSAQIREKNIQYF. CDR3 coding DNA: TGCAGCGCACAAATCAGGGAGAAAAACATTCAGTACTTC. The whole variable domain, remainder taken from reference TRBV29-1 and TRBJ2-4, is SAVISQKPSRDICQRGTSLTIQCQVDSQVTMMFWYRQQPGQSLTLIATANQGSEATYESGFVIDKFPISRPNLTFSTLTVSNMSPEDSSIYLCSAQIREKNIQYFGAGTRLSVL.

This clonotype was counted only a few times. The rearrangement uses TRBV2 and TRBJ2-1; 11 bases map to TRBD2. The CDR3 is made up of 16 amino acids. In germline, CDR1 is SNHLY, CDR2 FYNNEI. After removal of 3 bases from V and 8 bases from J, the junction contained 9 bases not matched to a gene. CDR3 in amino acids: CASSESGTSGYHEQFF. The CDR3 nucleotides read TGTGCCAGCAGTGAGTCAGGGACTAGCGGCTATCATGAGCAGTTCTTC. Based on the CDR3 plus reference TRBV2 and TRBJ2-1, the full variable domain is EPEVTQTPSHQVTQMGQEVILRCVPISNHLYFYWYRQILGQKVEFLVSFYNNEISEKSEIFDDQFSVERPDGSNFTLKIRSTKLEDSAMYFCASSESGTSGYHEQFFGPGTRLTVL.

This clonotype has at least ten counts. The rearrangement uses TRBV3-1 and TRBJ2-1; a possible D gene is TRBD2 (6 bases). Per the germline V gene, CDR1 is LGHDT and CDR2 is YNNKEL (reference sequence). Trimming shortened V by 5 bases and J by 3 bases, and 8 bases separated the two germline ends. The CDR3 covers 13 residues. In DNA form, the CDR3 reads TGTGCCAGCAGCACGGACTACTACAATGAGCAGTTCTTC. This translates into CASSTDYYNEQFF.

The CDR3 DNA follows: TGTGCCACCAGCCTCCACAGGGGTACCGGGACAGGATACGGCTACACCTTC. Protein product: CATSLHRGTGTGYGYTF. The chain has TRBV15 and TRBJ1-2; TRBD1 aligns across 8 bases. V gave up 5 bases and J gave up 8 bases; unmatched junction bases: 19. The CDR3 spans 17 residues. CDR1 LNHNV and CDR2 YYDKDF come from the germline V gene (reference sequence).

This clonotype has just a few counts. The chain has TRBV29-1 and TRBJ2-7, with a possible D match to TRBD1 (8 bases). This CDR3 contains 14 residues. Germline CDR1 SQVTM, CDR2 ANQGSEA. Trimming left V 4 bases short and J 4 bases short, with 17 bases between. CDR3 protein: CSVAGGQGHYEQYF. As DNA, the CDR3 is TGCAGCGTTGCGGGAGGACAGGGCCATTACGAGCAGTACTTC.

This clonotype was counted a few times. This chain joins TRBV9 and TRBJ2-5, with 8 bases lining up with TRBD1. The DNA matches TRBJ2-7 better at its end, which makes the J call doubtful. The germline gives CDR1 SGDLS, CDR2 YYNGEE. The CDR3 consists of 15 residues. The CDR3 DNA follows: TGTGCCAGCAGCGAGGGACAGGAGCTATCCTACGAGCAGTACTTC. Its translation: CASSEGQELSYEQYF.

The chain recombines TRBV5-5 with TRBJ1-4; maybe TRBD1 (6 bases). Germline V gene lookup returns CDR1 SGHKS and CDR2 YYEKEE (reference sequence). The CDR3 sequence is 19 residues long. The ends were cut back, 0 bases at V and 9 bases at J, with 27 bases in the middle. This chain's CDR3 is CASSLAPDSEGRSGKKLFF. The CDR3 coding sequence is TGTGCCAGCAGCTTGGCCCCGGACAGTGAAGGAAGAAGTGGGAAAAAACTGTTTTTT.

This clonotype was counted a few times. CDR3 nucleotides: TGCAGTGCTAGAGATGGGGGGGTAGCGACCCTAGGGGAGCAGTACTTC. Translation: CSARDGGVATLGEQYF. The chain has TRBV20-1 and TRBJ2-7, with 7 bases lining up with TRBD2. The V gene's germline CDR1 is DFQATT and CDR2 SNEGSKA (reference sequence). Trimming removed 0 bases from V and 7 bases from J; junction bases left unmatched: 15. The CDR3 spans 16 residues.

This clonotype was observed a few times. CDR3 sequence: CASSLPSTGAVYGYTF. CDR3 bases: TGTGCCAGCAGCCTGCCTTCGACAGGGGCCGTCTATGGCTACACCTTC. J is TRBJ1-2 and V is TRBV14, with 8 bases matching TRBD1. Germline loops: CDR1 SGHDN, CDR2 FVKESK. The CDR3 length is 16 residues. V shed 4 bases, J shed 4 bases, and the junction held 11 bases outside the gene matches.

This chain connects TRBV20-1 to TRBJ2-3; no firm D call. Trimming took 8 bases from V and 2 from J, leaving 29 bases between them. The length of the CDR3 is 18 residues. Germline-derived CDR1 and CDR2 are DFQATT and SNEGSKA (reference sequence). As DNA, the CDR3 is TGCAGTTCAGTCAAGGGTATACTGGACCTGCGAAACACAGATACGCAGTATTTT. Translating gives CSSVKGILDLRNTDTQYF.

This clonotype was seen a few times. J is TRBJ2-5 and V is TRBV9, with D uncertain. The CDR3 spans 14 residues. Germline lookup yields CDR1 SGDLS and CDR2 YYNGEE. Trimming removed 2 bases from V and 1 base from J, with 9 bases in between. CDR3: CASSVPGVQETQYF. DNA for the CDR3: TGTGCCAGCAGCGTTCCAGGAGTCCAAGAGACCCAGTACTTC.

Only a few counts were recorded for this clonotype. This chain connects TRBV5-1 to TRBJ2-3, with TRBD1 identical over 9 bases. After removal of 4 bases from V and 6 bases from J, the junction contained 6 bases not matched to a gene. The V gene's germline CDR1 is SGHRS and CDR2 YFSETQ. The CDR3 sequence is 14 residues long. CDR3 DNA: TGCGCCAGCAGCGCTAACAGGGGGCAGGATACGCAGTATTTT. Protein product: CASSANRGQDTQYF.

The chain recombines TRBV6-1 with TRBJ1-6, with D possibly matching TRBD1 (5 bases). The V and J ends lost 5 bases and 11 bases respectively, with 10 bases between them. Germline values: CDR1 MNHNS, CDR2 SASEGT. The CDR3 totals 12 residues. The CDR3 region is CASSSPGPPLHF. CDR3 coding DNA: TGTGCCAGCAGTTCCCCGGGGCCACCCCTCCACTTT.

J is TRBJ2-1 and V is TRBV6-6; no clear D gene. Germline loops: CDR1 MNHNY, CDR2 SVGAGI (reference sequence). V was trimmed by 2 bases and J by 6 bases, leaving 8 bases between them. This CDR3 has 13 amino acids. This CDR3 is CASSYDVGNEQFF. The CDR3 nucleotides are TGTGCCAGCAGTTACGACGTAGGCAATGAGCAGTTCTTC.

The chain uses TRBV20-1 and TRBJ2-5; the D is unclear. This CDR3 has 15 residues. Trimming took off 2 bases at V and 0 bases at J, with 13 bases between the two ends. The V gene's germline CDR1 is DFQATT and CDR2 SNEGSKA (reference sequence). The CDR3 coding sequence is TGCAGTGCTAGAAGCCCCGCCCAGTACCAAGAGACCCAGTACTTC. This encodes CSARSPAQYQETQYF.

The chain combines TRBV7-9 with TRBJ2-5; TRBD2 matches 9 bases. TRBJ2-7 matches the DNA end more closely, so the J call is doubtful. Germline CDR1 SEHNR, CDR2 FQNEAQ (reference sequence). The CDR3 runs to 16 residues. The CDR3 DNA sequence: TGTGCCAGCAGCCCCTCTGGCGGGGGGGGTAGGTACGAGCAGTACTTC. Encoded protein: CASSPSGGGGRYEQYF.